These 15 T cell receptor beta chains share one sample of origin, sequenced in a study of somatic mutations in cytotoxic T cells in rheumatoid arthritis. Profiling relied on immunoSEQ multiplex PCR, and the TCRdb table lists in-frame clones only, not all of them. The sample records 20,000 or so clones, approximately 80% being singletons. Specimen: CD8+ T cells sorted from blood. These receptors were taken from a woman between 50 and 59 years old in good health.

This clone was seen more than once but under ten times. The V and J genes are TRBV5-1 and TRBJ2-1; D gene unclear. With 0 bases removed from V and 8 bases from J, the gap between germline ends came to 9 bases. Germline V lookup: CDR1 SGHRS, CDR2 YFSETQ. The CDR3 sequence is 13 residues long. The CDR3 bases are TGCGCCAGCAGCTTGGAGGGCGGTCATGAGCAGTTCTTC. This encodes CASSLEGGHEQFF.

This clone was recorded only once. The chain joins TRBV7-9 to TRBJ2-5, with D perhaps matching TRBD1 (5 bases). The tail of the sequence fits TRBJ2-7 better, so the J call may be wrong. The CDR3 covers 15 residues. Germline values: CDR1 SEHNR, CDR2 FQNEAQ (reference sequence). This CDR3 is CASSLVGQGSYEQYF. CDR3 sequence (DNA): TGTGCCAGCAGCTTAGTAGGGCAGGGCTCCTACGAGCAGTACTTC.

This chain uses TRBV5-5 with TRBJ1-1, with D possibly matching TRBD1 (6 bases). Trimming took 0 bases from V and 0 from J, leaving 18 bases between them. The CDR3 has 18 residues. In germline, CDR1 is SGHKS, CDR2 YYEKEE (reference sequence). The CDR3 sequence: CASSLGDGTGPMNTEAFF. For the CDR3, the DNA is TGTGCCAGCAGCTTGGGGGATGGCACAGGGCCGATGAACACTGAAGCTTTCTTT. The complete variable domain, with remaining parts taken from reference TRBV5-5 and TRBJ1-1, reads DAGVTQSPTHLIKTRGQQVTLRCSPISGHKSVSWYQQVLGQGPQFIFQYYEKEERGRGNFPDRFSARQFPNYSSELNVNALLLGDSALYLCASSLGDGTGPMNTEAFFGQGTRLTVV.

In DNA form, the CDR3 reads TGTGCCAGCAGCTCTCAGGGATACGACGGAAACACCATATATTTT. This encodes CASSSQGYDGNTIYF. The chain uses TRBV5-4 and TRBJ1-3; a possible D gene is TRBD1 (5 bases). The CDR3 covers 15 residues. Germline lookup yields CDR1 SGHNT and CDR2 YYREEE (reference sequence). The V end lost 3 bases, the J end lost 4 bases, and 14 bases lay between the germline ends.

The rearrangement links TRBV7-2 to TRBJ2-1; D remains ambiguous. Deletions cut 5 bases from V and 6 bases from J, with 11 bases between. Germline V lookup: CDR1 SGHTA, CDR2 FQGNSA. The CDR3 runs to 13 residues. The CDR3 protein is CASSIYLSNEQFF. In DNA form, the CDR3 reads TGTGCCAGCAGCATCTACCTTTCCAATGAGCAGTTCTTC.

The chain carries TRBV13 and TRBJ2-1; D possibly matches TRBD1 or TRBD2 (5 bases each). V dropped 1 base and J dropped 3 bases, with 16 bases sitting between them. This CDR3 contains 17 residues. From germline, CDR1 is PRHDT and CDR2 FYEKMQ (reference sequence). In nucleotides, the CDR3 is TGTGCCAGCAGCTTAGCGGTGGGGGATAGGGTCTACAATGAGCAGTTCTTC. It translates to CASSLAVGDRVYNEQFF.

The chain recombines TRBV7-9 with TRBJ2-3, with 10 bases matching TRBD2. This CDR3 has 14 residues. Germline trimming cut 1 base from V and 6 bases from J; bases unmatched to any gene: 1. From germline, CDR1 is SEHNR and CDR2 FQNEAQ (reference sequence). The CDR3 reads CASSLGGLADTQYF. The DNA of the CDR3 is TGTGCCAGCAGCTTAGGGGGACTAGCGGATACGCAGTATTTT. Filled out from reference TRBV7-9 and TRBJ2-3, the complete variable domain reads DTGVSQNPRHKITKRGQNVTFRCDPISEHNRLYWYRQTLGQGPEFLTYFQNEAQLEKSRLLSDRFSAERPKGSFSTLEIQRTEQGDSAMYLCASSLGGLADTQYFGPGTRLTVL.

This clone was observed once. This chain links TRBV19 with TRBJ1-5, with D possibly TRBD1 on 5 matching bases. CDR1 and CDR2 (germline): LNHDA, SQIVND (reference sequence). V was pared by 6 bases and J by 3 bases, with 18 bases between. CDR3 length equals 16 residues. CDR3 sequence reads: CASSAPGRGDNQPQHF. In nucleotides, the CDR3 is TGTGCCAGTAGCGCGCCGGGAAGGGGTGACAATCAGCCCCAGCATTTT.

The CDR3 nucleotides are TGTGCCAGCAGCTTAATGTACGGACAGAGCAATCAGCCCCAGCATTTT. Amino acid sequence: CASSLMYGQSNQPQHF. The V and J genes are TRBV5-6 and TRBJ1-5; maybe TRBD1 (6 bases). The CDR3 loop spans 16 amino acids. Trimming shortened V by 2 bases and J by 1 base, and 13 bases separated the two germline ends. CDR1 SGHDT and CDR2 YYEEEE come from the germline V gene.

The DNA for the CDR3 is TGCGCCAGCAGCCAAGAGTGGAAAGAGTCCTACGAGCAGTACTTC. Translation: CASSQEWKESYEQYF. This rearrangement joins TRBV4-1 to TRBJ2-7; D is uncertain. V lost 0 bases and J 1 base, leaving 10 bases between the germline ends. Germline V gene lookup returns CDR1 MGHRA and CDR2 YSYEKL. CDR3 length equals 15 residues.

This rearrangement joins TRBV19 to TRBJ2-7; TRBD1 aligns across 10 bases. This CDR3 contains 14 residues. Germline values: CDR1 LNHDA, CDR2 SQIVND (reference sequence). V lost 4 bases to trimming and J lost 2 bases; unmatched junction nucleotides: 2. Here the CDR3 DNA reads TGTGCCAGTAGTACCGGGACAGGGGCCTACGAGCAGTACTTC. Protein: CASSTGTGAYEQYF.

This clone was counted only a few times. The DNA of the CDR3 is TGTGCCAGCAGCTTATCTGGCCTAGCGGGAGAGCAGTTCTTC. Its protein product is CASSLSGLAGEQFF. The chain links TRBV7-9 to TRBJ2-1; 9 bases match TRBD2. V lost 2 bases, J lost 10 bases, and 6 bases stayed unmatched. Germline V gene sequence: CDR1 SEHNR, CDR2 FQNEAQ (reference sequence). The CDR3 length is 14 residues. Filled out from reference TRBV7-9 and TRBJ2-1, the complete variable domain reads DTGVSQNPRHKITKRGQNVTFRCDPISEHNRLYWYRQTLGQGPEFLTYFQNEAQLEKSRLLSDRFSAERPKGSFSTLEIQRTEQGDSAMYLCASSLSGLAGEQFFGPGTRLTVL.

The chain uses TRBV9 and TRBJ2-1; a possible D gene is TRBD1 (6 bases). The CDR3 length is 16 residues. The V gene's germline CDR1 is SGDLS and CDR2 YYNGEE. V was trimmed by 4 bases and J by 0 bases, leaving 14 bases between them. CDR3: CASSTRQAGSYNEQFF. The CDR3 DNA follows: TGTGCCAGCAGCACCCGACAGGCTGGCTCCTACAATGAGCAGTTCTTC.

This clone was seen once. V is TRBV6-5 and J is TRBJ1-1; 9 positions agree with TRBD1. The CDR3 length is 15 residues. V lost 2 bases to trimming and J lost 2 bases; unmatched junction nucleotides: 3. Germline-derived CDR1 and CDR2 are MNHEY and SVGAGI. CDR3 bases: TGTGCCAGCAGTTACGGGGGACAGGGAAACACTGAAGCTTTCTTT. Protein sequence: CASSYGGQGNTEAFF.

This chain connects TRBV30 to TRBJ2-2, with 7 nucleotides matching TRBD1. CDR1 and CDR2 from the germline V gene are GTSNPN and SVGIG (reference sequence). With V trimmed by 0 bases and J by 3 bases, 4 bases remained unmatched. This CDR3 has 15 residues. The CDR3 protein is CAWSVSDRDTGELFF. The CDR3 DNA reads TGTGCCTGGAGTGTGTCCGACAGGGACACCGGGGAGCTGTTTTTT.